Below are 21 T cell receptor beta chains sequenced from a single sample in a study of OX40 agonist ivuxolimab in advanced cancers. The assay was immunoSEQ multiplex PCR, and TCRdb's table has in-frame clones only and misses some. Among tens of thousands of clones listed, 82% were seen once. The sequencing here drew on CD4+ or CD8+ T cells sorted from blood, taken in a trial of the OX40 agonist ivuxolimab. These receptors were collected from an adult with an advanced solid tumor such as melanoma, head and neck, liver or kidney cancer.

Only one count was recorded for this clone. The chain is built from TRBV6-6 and TRBJ2-5; 8 bases are a match to TRBD2. V dropped 6 bases and J dropped 6; count of bases not matched to a gene: 12. The V gene's germline CDR1 is MNHNY and CDR2 SVGAGI (reference sequence). This CDR3 has 15 amino acids. CDR3: CASRSYGGAIQTQYF. Here the CDR3 DNA reads TGTGCCAGCAGGTCCTACGGGGGGGCCATACAGACCCAGTACTTC.

This clone turned up a few times. The chain joins TRBV5-1 to TRBJ1-2; weak D call: TRBD1 (5 bases). The CDR3 contains 14 residues. Germline CDR1 and CDR2: SGHRS and YFSETQ. Trimming stripped 0 bases from V and 6 bases from J, with 12 bases between. CDR3 loop: CASSLVFGGDGYTF. The CDR3, as DNA: TGCGCCAGCAGCTTGGTATTTGGAGGGGATGGCTACACCTTC.

The chain recombines TRBV7-6 with TRBJ1-5; 7 nucleotides match TRBD1. The CDR3 sequence is 19 residues long. CDR1 and CDR2 from the germline V gene are SGHVS and FNYEAQ. The trim removed 1 base at V and 0 bases at J, leaving 12 bases unmatched. CDR3 amino acids: CASSLDLGGDSYSNQPQHF. The CDR3 DNA follows: TGTGCCAGCAGCTTAGATCTAGGTGGGGACAGTTATAGCAATCAGCCCCAGCATTTT.

The rearrangement links TRBV5-1 to TRBJ2-5; TRBD2 aligns across 12 bases. CDR1 SGHRS and CDR2 YFSETQ come from the germline V gene. The CDR3 consists of 15 residues. The trim removed 3 bases at V and 1 base at J, leaving 1 base unmatched. CDR3 amino acids: CASSSTSGGQETQYF. DNA of the CDR3: TGCGCCAGCAGCTCGACTAGCGGGGGCCAAGAGACCCAGTACTTC. The complete variable domain, with remaining parts taken from reference TRBV5-1 and TRBJ2-5, reads KAGVTQTPRYLIKTRGQQVTLSCSPISGHRSVSWYQQTPGQGLQFLFEYFSETQRNKGNFPGRFSGRQFSNSRSEMNVSTLELGDSALYLCASSSTSGGQETQYFGPGTRLLVL.

This clone is termed medium-sized. CDR3 nucleotides: TGTGCCAGCAGCTGGCCAGGGCTCGGGGAGCTGTTTTTT. Protein sequence: CASSWPGLGELFF. The chain links TRBV7-2 to TRBJ2-2; maybe TRBD1 (5 bases). The CDR3 sequence is 13 residues long. CDR1 is SGHTA and CDR2 is FQGNSA in the germline V gene. Trimming shortened V by 4 bases and J by 7 bases, and 10 bases separated the two germline ends. Full variable domain (rest looked up from reference TRBV7-2 and TRBJ2-2): GAGVSQSPSNKVTEKGKDVELRCDPISGHTALYWYRQSLGQGLEFLIYFQGNSAPDKSGLPSDRFSAERTGGSVSTLTIQRTQQEDSAVYLCASSWPGLGELFFGEGSRLTVL.

This chain connects TRBV28 to TRBJ2-1, with 9 bases that match TRBD2. The CDR3 sequence is 15 residues long. Trimming at V came to 7 bases and at J to 7 bases, leaving 11 bases not matched to a gene. The V gene's germline CDR1 is MDHEN and CDR2 SYDVKM. CDR3 nucleotide sequence: TGTGCCAGCACCCAGGGGTTAGCGGGAGTAAATGAGCAGTTCTTC. Its translation: CASTQGLAGVNEQFF.

J is TRBJ2-3 and V is TRBV27, with D unresolved. CDR3 size: 19 residues. Trimming pared 5 bases from V and 3 bases from J, leaving 27 bases between. Germline lookup yields CDR1 MNHEY and CDR2 SMNVEV (reference sequence). CDR3 amino acids: CASSTPHPQKGGGTDTQYF. The CDR3 region has the DNA TGTGCCAGCAGTACCCCTCACCCCCAGAAGGGTGGTGGGACAGATACGCAGTATTTT.

This chain links TRBV9 with TRBJ2-7; D is unclear. Germline V lookup: CDR1 SGDLS, CDR2 YYNGEE. Trimming took off 0 bases at V and 5 bases at J, with 3 bases between the two ends. The CDR3 has 11 amino acids. The CDR3 spells CASSVDDEQYF. CDR3 DNA: TGTGCCAGCAGCGTAGATGACGAGCAGTACTTC. The whole variable domain, remainder taken from reference TRBV9 and TRBJ2-7, is DSGVTQTPKHLITATGQRVTLRCSPRSGDLSVYWYQQSLDQGLQFLIQYYNGEERAKGNILERFSAQQFPDLHSELNLSSLELGDSALYFCASSVDDEQYFGPGTRLTVT.

The genes are TRBV27 and TRBJ2-7; a weak D match, TRBD1 (6 bases). The CDR3 contains 14 residues. Germline V gene lookup returns CDR1 MNHEY and CDR2 SMNVEV (reference sequence). Trimming pared 5 bases from V and 7 bases from J, leaving 18 bases between. In nucleotides, the CDR3 is TGTGCCAGCAGTCCCTGGACTCGAGGGGGAGAGCAGTACTTC. Translated, it gives CASSPWTRGGEQYF.

V usage is TRBV7-3 and J usage is TRBJ2-7; 7 bases fit TRBD2. This CDR3 has 16 residues. Germline lookup yields CDR1 SGHTA and CDR2 FQGTGA. V trimming: 2 bases; J trimming: 2 bases; junction bases outside the gene matches: 9. CDR3 nucleotide sequence: TGTGCCAGCAGCTTAGGCGGGAGTCCAAATCCCTACGAGCAGTACTTC. Translated: CASSLGGSPNPYEQYF. Complete variable domain (other parts from reference TRBV7-3 and TRBJ2-7): GAGVSQTPSNKVTEKGKYVELRCDPISGHTALYWYRQSLGQGPEFLIYFQGTGAADDSGLPNDRFFAVRPEGSVSTLKIQRTERGDSAVYLCASSLGGSPNPYEQYFGPGTRLTVT.

The chain uses TRBV5-4 and TRBJ2-3; D is unclear. The CDR3 loop spans 15 amino acids. V shed 1 base and J shed 1 base, with 10 bases lying between them. Germline values: CDR1 SGHNT, CDR2 YYREEE (reference sequence). The CDR3 DNA reads TGTGCCAGCAGCTTGACAGTTCAGGGCACAGATACGCAGTATTTT. It yields the protein CASSLTVQGTDTQYF.

In this sample, this clone turned up once. The J gene is TRBJ1-2, the V gene TRBV4-3; unclear D gene. The germline CDR1 and CDR2 sequences are LGHNA and YSLEER. V shed 0 bases and J shed 2 bases, with 10 bases lying between them. CDR3 length equals 15 residues. In DNA, the CDR3 is TGCGCCAGCAGCCAAGATCGTCCAGACAACTATGGCTACACCTTC. This translates into CASSQDRPDNYGYTF.

The chain carries TRBV9 and TRBJ2-7; TRBD2 aligns across 7 bases. Germline assignment: CDR1 SGDLS and CDR2 YYNGEE. The V and J ends lost 0 bases and 4 bases, in that order; junction bases with no gene match: 7. CDR3 length equals 15 residues. The CDR3 DNA is TGTGCCAGCAGCGTAGATGGGACTACCTATTACGAGCAGTACTTC. Amino acids: CASSVDGTTYYEQYF.

The V gene is TRBV4-3, the J gene TRBJ2-7; 11 positions agree with TRBD2. J lost 4 bases, V lost 3 bases, and 5 bases had no gene match. Germline V CDR1 and CDR2: LGHNA, YSLEER. CDR3 length: 15 amino acids. In DNA, the CDR3 is TGCGCCAGCAGCCAGTTAGCGGGAGGGATATACGAGCAGTACTTC. Encoded protein: CASSQLAGGIYEQYF.

This rearrangement joins TRBV5-4 to TRBJ2-7; 8 bases align to TRBD2. V lost 6 bases and J lost 7; bases outside the gene matches: 6. Germline V gene data show CDR1 as SGHNT and CDR2 as YYREEE (reference sequence). CDR3 length equals 12 residues. CDR3 sequence reads: CASKGLAGEQYF. CDR3 coding DNA: TGTGCCAGCAAGGGGCTAGCGGGTGAGCAGTACTTC.

The V call is TRBV4-1, the J call TRBJ1-3; no reliable D call. From germline, CDR1 is MGHRA and CDR2 YSYEKL. The CDR3 extends over 16 amino acids. Deletions cut 4 bases from V and 0 bases from J, with 13 bases between. In DNA form, the CDR3 reads TGCGCCAGCAGCCTCCTGCGGGGTTTCTCTGGAAACACCATATATTTT. Protein product: CASSLLRGFSGNTIYF.

This chain connects TRBV7-3 to TRBJ1-1; D uncertain. The CDR3 has 13 residues. V lost 4 bases and J lost 3, with 9 bases in between. CDR1 and CDR2 from the germline V gene are SGHTA and FQGTGA. The CDR3 here is CASSSTLDTEAFF. The DNA for the CDR3 is TGTGCCAGCAGCTCGACCCTTGACACTGAAGCTTTCTTT.

The chain links TRBV5-4 to TRBJ1-4, with D tentatively TRBD1 (6 bases). The CDR3 has 14 amino acids. Trimming removed 9 bases at V and 8 bases at J, with 20 bases between. Germline assignment: CDR1 SGHNT and CDR2 YYREEE (reference sequence). CDR3 amino acids: CATRNRELGEKLFF. As DNA, the CDR3 is TGTGCCACCAGGAACAGGGAGTTGGGAGAAAAACTGTTTTTT.

The rearrangement joins TRBV4-3 to TRBJ2-1, with TRBD2 identical over 8 bases. Germline V gene lookup returns CDR1 LGHNA and CDR2 YSLEER. The CDR3 is 17 residues long. The ends lost 1 base at V and 0 bases at J; junction bases unmatched: 5. CDR3 loop: CASSQALADNSYNEQFF. CDR3 in DNA: TGCGCCAGCAGCCAAGCACTAGCGGATAACTCCTACAATGAGCAGTTCTTC.

J is TRBJ1-2 and V is TRBV29-1; D gene unclear. Germline V CDR1 and CDR2: SQVTM, ANQGSEA. Deletions cut 7 bases from V and 5 bases from J, with 14 bases between. The CDR3 loop spans 12 amino acids. The CDR3 region has the DNA TGCAGCGCACTGGTCGGGATATATGGCTACACCTTC. Translation: CSALVGIYGYTF. Variable domain in full (rest from reference TRBV29-1 and TRBJ1-2): SAVISQKPSRDICQRGTSLTIQCQVDSQVTMMFWYRQQPGQSLTLIATANQGSEATYESGFVIDKFPISRPNLTFSTLTVSNMSPEDSSIYLCSALVGIYGYTFGSGTRLTVV.

The chain employs TRBV29-1 and TRBJ2-2, with 12 nucleotides matching TRBD2. J lost 7 bases, V lost 7 bases, and 7 bases had no gene match. CDR3 length: 14 amino acids. CDR1 SQVTM and CDR2 ANQGSEA come from the germline V gene. As DNA, the CDR3 is TGCAGCGCCGCTAGCGGGGGGGCCTACGGGGAGCTGTTTTTT. This gives the protein CSAASGGAYGELFF.